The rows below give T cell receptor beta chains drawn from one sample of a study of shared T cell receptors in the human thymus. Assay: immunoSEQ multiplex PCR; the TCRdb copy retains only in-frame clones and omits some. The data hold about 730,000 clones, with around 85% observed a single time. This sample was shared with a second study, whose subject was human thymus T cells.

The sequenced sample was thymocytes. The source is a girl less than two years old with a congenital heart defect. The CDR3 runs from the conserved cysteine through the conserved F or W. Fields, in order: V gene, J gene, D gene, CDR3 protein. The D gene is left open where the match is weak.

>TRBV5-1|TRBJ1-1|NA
CANTVGGPGPDTEAFF
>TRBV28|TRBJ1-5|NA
CASSILGDGGQPQHF
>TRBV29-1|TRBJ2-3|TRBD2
CSVGDRLAGGKTDTQYF
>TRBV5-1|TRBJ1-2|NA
CASSLGQWSGYTF
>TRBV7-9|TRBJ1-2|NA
CASSLAAQGRGYTF
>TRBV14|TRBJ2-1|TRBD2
CASSQAEGREGSYNEQFF
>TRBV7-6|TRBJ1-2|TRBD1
CASSPPGQAYGYTF
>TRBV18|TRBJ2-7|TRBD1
CASSPERTGRRTYEQYF
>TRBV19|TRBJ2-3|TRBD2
CASSASGGVNTQYF
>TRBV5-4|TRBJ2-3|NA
CASSLAGGRTDTQYF
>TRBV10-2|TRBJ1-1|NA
CASSGIRGRVNPNTEAFF
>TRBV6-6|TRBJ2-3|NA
CASGALYGSTDTQYF
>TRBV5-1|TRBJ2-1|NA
CASSTQGLDEQFF
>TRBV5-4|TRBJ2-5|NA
CASSFFQSSLAIPIRETQYF
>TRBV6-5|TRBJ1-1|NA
CASSYPGDTEAFF
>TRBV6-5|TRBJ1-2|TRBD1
CASSYFRTGPGGYTF
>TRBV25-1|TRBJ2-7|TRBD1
CASSEDRANSYEQYF
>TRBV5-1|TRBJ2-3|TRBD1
CASSFQGAGDTQYF
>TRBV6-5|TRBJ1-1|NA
CASRGDGTEAFF
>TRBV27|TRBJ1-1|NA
CASSLSKGVFREAFF
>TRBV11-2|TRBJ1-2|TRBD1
CASSQSGTGDAYGYTF
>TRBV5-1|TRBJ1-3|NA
CASSLALTASSSGNTIYF
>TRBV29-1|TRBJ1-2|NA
CSVEGRINQGPEGYGYTF
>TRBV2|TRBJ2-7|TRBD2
CASRNRTSGGSYEQYF
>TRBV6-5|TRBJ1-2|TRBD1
CASSRTGGTYGYTF
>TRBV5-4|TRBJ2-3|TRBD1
CAKGGPGTDTQYF
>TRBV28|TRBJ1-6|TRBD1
CASAQSPGHGQGANSTSPLHF
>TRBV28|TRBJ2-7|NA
CASSLSGRGYSYEQYF
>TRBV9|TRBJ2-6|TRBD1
CASSAIDGTGWLSGANVLTF
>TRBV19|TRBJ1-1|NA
CASSTRMNTEAFF
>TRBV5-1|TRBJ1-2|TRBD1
CASSLTTGWFLRRGYTF
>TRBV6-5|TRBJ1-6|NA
CASSYGAQLYNSPLHF
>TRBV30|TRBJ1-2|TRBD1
CAWSYRGIGNGYTF
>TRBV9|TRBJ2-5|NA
CASSPRRGPQETQYF
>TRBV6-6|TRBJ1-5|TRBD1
CASGLTDRANNQPQHF
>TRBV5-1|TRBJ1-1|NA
CASSTNRALNTEAFF
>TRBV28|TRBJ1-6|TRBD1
CASSWGTGGKWDSPLHF
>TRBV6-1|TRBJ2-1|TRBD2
CASSEAETSGGDNEQFF
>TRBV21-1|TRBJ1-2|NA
CASSKGHGRAANNYGYTF
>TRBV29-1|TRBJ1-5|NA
CSVGGGGLGGFSGSNQPQHF
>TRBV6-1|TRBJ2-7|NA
CASSEAKSEDSPLYEQYF
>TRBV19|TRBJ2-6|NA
CASRTRGSGANVLTF
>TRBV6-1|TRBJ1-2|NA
CASSQGSGKLSYGYTF
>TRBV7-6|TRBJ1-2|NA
CASSSGETTGYGYTF
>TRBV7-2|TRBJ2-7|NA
CASSFGTRLQYF